This T cell receptor (beta chain) was retrieved from a study of cytomegalovirus exposure and HLA in healthy donors. Study-level information: In a later analysis, the approximately 120 validation repertoires were reported to have used the same platform as the 600 to 800 first-cohort repertoires. Overall study results and limits: Testing in vitro showed a few CMV-associated chains specific for CMV antigens. The majority of TCR sequences were rare, yet some public TCRs appeared in many donors. The study put 160 or so TCR beta chains on its list as cytomegalovirus-associated.

Concerning this clone: Its antigen is unknown.

Deletions cut 3 bases from V and 8 bases from J, with 8 bases between. Germline V gives CDR1 ENHRY, CDR2 SYGVKD. The CDR3 contains 12 residues. Clones were read by immunoSEQ multiplex PCR, and TCRdb kept only the in-frame ones, dropping some. The sample lists around 120,000 clones, roughly 90% seen once, with approximately 2% in the top ten. The chain has TRBV10-3 and TRBJ2-1; a possible D gene is TRBD2 (5 bases). This TCR derives from a woman aged 18 to 35 in good health and CMV-seronegative. The sequenced sample was PBMCs. DNA of the CDR3: TGTGCCATCAGTGAAGGGAGTTATGAGCAGTTCTTC. Encoded protein: CAISEGSYEQFF.